The clone carrying this T cell receptor (beta chain) occurred many times. Its antigen is undetermined. This record comes from a study of metastatic and nonmetastatic thyroid tumors. Study-wide context: Malignant thyroid and benign thyroid patients provided blood and tumor or nodule tissue whose repertoires were compared. Study outcomes and limitations: Compared with benign nodules, malignant thyroid tumors were reported to have significantly higher TCR beta diversity in both blood and tumor.

There were no patients who had received any treatment before thyroid surgery. TCRdb reanalyzed the PCR reads with MiXCR. The table has tens of thousands of clones, about 20% seen once; the top ten hold approximately 30%. The clonotype originates from a female donor with papillary thyroid cancer or a benign thyroid nodule (not recorded which). Some clones in this sample may be carry-over from other donors' samples. What was sequenced was blood.

The CDR3 here is CATSDLTSGSTDTQYF. The CDR3 region has the DNA TGTGCCACCAGTGACCTGACTAGCGGGAGCACAGATACGCAGTATTTT. V and J are TRBV24-1 and TRBJ2-3; TRBD2 matches at 10 bases. This CDR3 has 16 amino acids. Germline assignment: CDR1 KGHDR and CDR2 SFDVKD. The trim removed 4 bases at V and 0 bases at J, leaving 3 bases unmatched.